This TCR beta chain was found in a study of cytomegalovirus exposure and HLA in healthy donors. This clone has a single count. Its matching antigen is unknown. Study-wide points: The investigators catalogued 164 TCR beta chains as cytomegalovirus-associated. Reportedly, TCR beta sequences accurately predicted HLA-A and HLA-B alleles in most subjects. Earlier analysis looked at TCR beta V segments, and most were productive about 90% or about 30% of the time.

PCR amplification relied on 60 Vbeta primers (plus 13 Jbeta primers). Some clones are missing from TCRdb's copy, which holds only in-frame ones; the method was immunoSEQ multiplex PCR. The top ten clones hold around 4.3% of a sample with 100,000 or so clones, roughly 78% of them seen once. This clonotype originated in a woman between 40 and 55 years old in good health and CMV-seropositive. The sequencing sample was made of PBMCs.

The CDR3 nucleotides are TGTGCCAGCAGCCAAGTAAGGGGCCCTACCTGGGGGCGTTCCGAAGAGACCCAGTACTTC. This sequence encodes CASSQVRGPTWGRSEETQYF. The chain links TRBV14 to TRBJ2-5; possibly TRBD1 for D (6 bases). The V and J ends lost 1 base and 3 bases respectively, with 27 bases between them. Germline CDR1 is SGHDN and CDR2 is FVKESK. This CDR3 spans 20 amino acids.